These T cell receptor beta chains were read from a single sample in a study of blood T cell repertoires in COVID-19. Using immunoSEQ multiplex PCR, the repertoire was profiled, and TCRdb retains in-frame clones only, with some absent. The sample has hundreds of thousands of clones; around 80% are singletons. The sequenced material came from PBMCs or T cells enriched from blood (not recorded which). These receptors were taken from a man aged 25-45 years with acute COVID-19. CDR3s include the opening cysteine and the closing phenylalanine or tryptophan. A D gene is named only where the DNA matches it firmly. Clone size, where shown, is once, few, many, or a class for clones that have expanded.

CDR3: CASSPDGNEQFF; DNA: TGCGCCAGCAGCCCCGACGGGAATGAGCAGTTCTTC; V: TRBV5-1; size: .; J: TRBJ2-1; D: .
CDR3: CASSVSGLAGGTSYNEQFF; DNA: TGTGCCAGCAGCGTAAGCGGACTAGCGGGGGGTACCTCCTACAATGAGCAGTTCTTC; V: TRBV9; size: .; J: TRBJ2-1; D: TRBD2
CDR3: CASSYSLGQDTEAFF; DNA: TGTGCCAGCAGTTACTCGTTGGGACAAGACACTGAAGCTTTCTTT; V: TRBV6-7; size: .; J: TRBJ1-1; D: .
CDR3: CASRRDKVNQPQHF; DNA: TGTGCCAGCAGGAGGGACAAAGTTAATCAGCCCCAGCATTTT; V: TRBV28; size: .; J: TRBJ1-5; D: .
CDR3: CASSEKRGFPATF; DNA: TGTGCCAGCAGTGAAAAAAGGGGCTTCCCCGCCACCTTC; V: TRBV2; size: .; J: TRBJ1-2; D: .
CDR3: CASSLAGSNTDTQYF; DNA: TGTGCCAGCAGCCTCGCAGGGTCGAACACAGATACGCAGTATTTT; V: TRBV3-1/TRBV3-2; size: .; J: TRBJ2-3; D: .
CDR3: CASGDLGTGRGYTF; DNA: TGTGCTAGTGGGGACCTCGGGACAGGGAGGGGCTACACCTTC; V: TRBV12-5; size: .; J: TRBJ1-2; D: TRBD1
CDR3: CASSQDGGGGRYEQFF; DNA: TGTGCCAGCAGCCAAGACGGAGGGGGGGGTAGGTATGAGCAGTTCTTC; V: TRBV4-2; size: .; J: TRBJ2-1; D: .
CDR3: CASSPTGGGTEAFF; DNA: TGTGCCAGCAGCCCGACAGGGGGAGGCACTGAAGCTTTCTTT; V: TRBV5-4; size: .; J: TRBJ1-1; D: TRBD1
CDR3: CASSESSGGANEQFF; DNA: TGCGCCAGCAGTGAAAGTAGCGGGGGGGCGAATGAGCAGTTCTTC; V: TRBV10-1; size: few; J: TRBJ2-1; D: TRBD2
CDR3: CASSKRTGGNTEAFF; DNA: TGTGCCAGCAGTAAACGAACAGGGGGGAACACTGAAGCTTTCTTT; V: TRBV14; size: .; J: TRBJ1-1; D: TRBD1
CDR3: CASSFEPGNSYEQYF; DNA: TGTGCCAGCAGTTTTGAGCCAGGAAACTCCTACGAGCAGTACTTC; V: TRBV27; size: .; J: TRBJ2-7; D: .
CDR3: CASSRTSGGSASIEQYF; DNA: TGTGCCAGCAGTCGGACTAGCGGGGGGTCGGCTTCGATCGAGCAGTACTTC; V: TRBV6-6; size: .; J: TRBJ2-7; D: TRBD2
CDR3: CPSSDKGGGYGYTF; DNA: TGTCCCAGCAGCGACAAGGGGGGGGGCTATGGCTACACCTTC; V: TRBV7-2; size: .; J: TRBJ1-2; D: .
CDR3: CASSPLGAGGNEQFF; DNA: TGTGCCAGCAGCCCCCTAGGAGCGGGGGGGAATGAGCAGTTCTTC; V: TRBV9; size: .; J: TRBJ2-1; D: TRBD2
CDR3: CSASGQRYTF; DNA: TGCAGCGCCTCAGGGCAGCGCTACACCTTC; V: TRBV29-1; size: .; J: TRBJ1-2; D: .
CDR3: CASSQVGRYEQYF; DNA: TGTGCCAGCAGCCAAGTTGGGAGGTACGAGCAGTACTTC; V: TRBV14; size: .; J: TRBJ2-7; D: .
CDR3: CASSQQQANEQFF; DNA: TGCGCCAGCAGCCAACAACAGGCTAATGAGCAGTTCTTC; V: TRBV4-1; size: .; J: TRBJ2-1; D: .
CDR3: CASSVGDRDSPLHF; DNA: TGTGCCAGCAGTGTCGGGGACAGGGATTCACCCCTCCACTTT; V: TRBV6-4; size: few; J: TRBJ1-6; D: TRBD1
CDR3: CASTGLAGGQGEQFF; DNA: TGCGCCAGCACTGGACTAGCGGGGGGCCAGGGTGAGCAGTTCTTC; V: TRBV10-1; size: .; J: TRBJ2-1; D: TRBD2